This T cell receptor (beta chain) was recovered during a study of T cell responses to AZD1222 COVID-19 vaccine. TCRdb's table, derived via immunoSEQ multiplex PCR, lists solely in-frame clones and lacks some. The top ten hold less than 6% of the sample, which has 100,000 to 140,000 clones, approximately 90% seen once. Sequenced here: peripheral blood, sampled 28 days after the second AZD1222 dose. The receptor's source is an adult who received the AZD1222 COVID-19 vaccine.

The CDR3 spells CASSRTGTGTGQPQHF. The CDR3, as DNA: TGTGCCAGTAGTAGAACCGGGACAGGGACGGGGCAGCCCCAGCATTTT. This sequence joins TRBV19 and TRBJ1-5; TRBD1 aligns across 9 bases. The trim removed 4 bases at V and 7 bases at J, leaving 11 bases unmatched. Looked up from germline, CDR1 is LNHDA and CDR2 is SQIVND (reference sequence). This CDR3 spans 16 amino acids. The whole variable domain, remainder taken from reference TRBV19 and TRBJ1-5, is DGGITQSPKYLFRKEGQNVTLSCEQNLNHDAMYWYRQDPGQGLRLIYYSQIVNDFQKGDIAEGYSVSREKKESFPLTVTSAQKNPTAFYLCASSRTGTGTGQPQHFGDGTRLSIL.